This T cell receptor (beta chain) emerged from a study of blood T cell repertoires in COVID-19 (dated by TCRdb to 2020 to 2021). About the study as a whole: The collaborator samples originated in the United States, Italy and Spain and spanned the acute and convalescent phases of COVID-19. The prospective study material was composed of cDNA or gDNA derived from T cells, B-cell-depleted T cells, or PBMCs. Subjects who had been exposed to COVID-19, were actively infected with it, or had recovered from it provided the deeply sampled blood TCRbeta repertoires that made up the dataset. The repertoires were released in a freely available public database intended as a resource for research on the immune response to SARS-CoV-2. The samples were drawn from the first 160 participants of the ongoing ImmuneRACE study and from 1,254 subjects provided by 6 global collaborators. The sample metadata nearly always contained a de-identified subject ID, COVID-19 status, age in years and sex. HLA class I and class II types, where available, came from metadata supplied by the sample provider rather than from assay-based typing. General study outcomes and caveats: How much clinical and demographic metadata was included differed by source and by participant, and the metadata was provided uncurated.

Worth noting for this clone: What this receptor recognizes is not known. Within one base of it there is no much larger clone, and no base qualities were kept.

The immunoSEQ Assay, a bias-controlled multiplex PCR, was used to amplify TCRbeta CDR3 regions from genomic DNA. On the authors' methods: Nucleated cell counts per sample were estimated from amplification of reference gene primers within the assay. To quantify the absolute abundance of each unique TCRbeta CDR3 rearrangement, sequence reads were collapsed and filtered. For each sample, productive Simpson clonality was calculated as the square root of Simpson's diversity index over productive rearrangements. Drawn from immuneACCESS, this table holds only the in-frame rearrangements with V and J called that TCRdb kept. Clones are partly lost; checked studies trace under half to an unresolved V gene and leave the rest unexplained. The V and J calls and clone size are taken from that table; D and trimming were inferred from the DNA. The sample includes over 95,000 clones, with about 80% observed a single time. The leading ten clones occupy less than 9.5% of the sample.

Each collaborating institution followed its own protocols to collect whole blood in K2EDTA tubes. For TCRbeta analysis, collaborators shipped samples as frozen whole blood, isolated PBMCs, or DNA extracted from either of those sample types. This receptor was identified in a woman in her forties with acute or convalescent COVID-19. The sequencing sample was made of peripheral blood.

The DNA is as follows: TGTGCCAGCAGTGGGCTAGCCGTGGACACAGATACGCAGTATTTT. Translated, it reads CASSGLAVDTDTQYF. Recombination joined TRBV2 with TRBJ2-3; a tentative D match to TRBD2 spans 5 bases. Deletion took 4 bases off V and 2 bases off J, with a span of 13 bases between the germline ends. From the cysteine through the phenylalanine, the CDR3 covers 15 amino acids. Only the CDR3 DNA stays, 45 bases, in frame from base 1. CDR1 and CDR2 were assigned from the germline V gene as SNHLY and FYNNEI.